The rows below give T cell receptor beta chains drawn from one sample of a study of blood T cell repertoires in COVID-19. Method: immunoSEQ multiplex PCR; TCRdb's copy keeps in-frame clones and lacks some. The sample holds 35,000 to 55,000 clones, just under 70% seen once. Sequenced: peripheral blood. These receptors came from a man at least 80 years old with acute or convalescent COVID-19. Each CDR3 is given with its conserved first and last residue. The D gene is left open where the match is weak. Clone size is stated in some rows and not others, as once, few, many or a class when expanded.

j_gene	abundance	v_gene	d_gene	CDR3aa	CDR3nt
TRBJ2-7	NA	TRBV5-1	NA	CASSLSGAQSYEQYF	TGCGCCAGCAGCTTGTCGGGAGCCCAATCCTACGAGCAGTACTTC
TRBJ2-7	NA	TRBV4-3	TRBD2	CASSQGIQWREAPTYEQYF	TGCGCCAGCAGCCAAGGAATACAGTGGCGGGAGGCCCCTACCTACGAGCAGTACTTC
TRBJ1-2	NA	TRBV19	NA	CASSLDWGASYGYTF	TGTGCCAGTAGTCTAGATTGGGGAGCGTCCTATGGCTACACCTTC
TRBJ1-1	NA	TRBV27	NA	CASSVTAGDDKAFF	TGTGCCAGCAGTGTAACCGCAGGGGATGACAAAGCTTTCTTT
TRBJ2-2	NA	TRBV7-2	TRBD2	CASSFTSGSDTGELFF	TGTGCCAGCAGCTTCACTAGCGGGAGTGATACCGGGGAGCTGTTTTTT
TRBJ1-6	NA	TRBV5-1	NA	CASSLQLPNSPLHF	TGCGCCAGCAGCTTGCAACTACCGAATTCACCCCTCCACTTT
TRBJ1-1	NA	TRBV5-1	TRBD1	CASSYSGTGNTEAFF	TGCGCCAGCAGCTATTCCGGGACAGGGAACACTGAAGCTTTCTTT
TRBJ2-1	few	TRBV6-2/TRBV6-3	NA	CASSYSLDRIIINEQFF	TGTGCCAGCAGTTACTCATTAGACAGGATTATTATTAATGAGCAGTTCTTC
TRBJ1-2	NA	TRBV6-2/TRBV6-3	NA	CASSPGLGLYGYTF	TGTGCCAGCAGCCCGGGGCTCGGGCTCTATGGCTACACCTTC
TRBJ2-7	once	TRBV6-6	NA	CASSYSLPREYEQYF	TGTGCCAGCAGTTACTCGTTACCGAGGGAATACGAGCAGTACTTC